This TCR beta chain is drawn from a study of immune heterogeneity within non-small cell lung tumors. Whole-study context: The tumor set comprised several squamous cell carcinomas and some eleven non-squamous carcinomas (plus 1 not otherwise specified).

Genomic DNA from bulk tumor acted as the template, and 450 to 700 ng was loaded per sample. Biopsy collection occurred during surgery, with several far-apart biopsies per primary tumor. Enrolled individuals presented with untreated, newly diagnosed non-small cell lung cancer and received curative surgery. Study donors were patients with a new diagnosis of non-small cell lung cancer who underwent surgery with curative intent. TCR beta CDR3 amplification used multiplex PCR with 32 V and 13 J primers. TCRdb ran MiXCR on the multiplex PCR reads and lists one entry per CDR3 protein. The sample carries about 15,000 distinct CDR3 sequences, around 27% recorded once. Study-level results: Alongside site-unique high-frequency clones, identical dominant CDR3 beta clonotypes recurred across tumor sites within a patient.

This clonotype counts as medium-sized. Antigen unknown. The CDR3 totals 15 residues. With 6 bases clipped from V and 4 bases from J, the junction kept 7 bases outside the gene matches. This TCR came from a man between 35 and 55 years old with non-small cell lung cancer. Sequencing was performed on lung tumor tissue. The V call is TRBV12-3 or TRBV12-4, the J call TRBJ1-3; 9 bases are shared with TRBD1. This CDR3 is CASRFGTGTGNTIYF. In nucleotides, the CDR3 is TGTGCCAGCAGATTCGGGACAGGGACAGGAAACACCATATATTTT.